The 24 T cell receptor beta chains in this list originate from one sample, sequenced in a study of blood T cells in healthy people across ages. Together with a sample-barcoded 5' primer, a J-beta primer mix was included in a second PCR lasting roughly 6 to 12 cycles. TCRdb fed the 5' RACE reads into MiXCR, producing one record per CDR3 protein. There are 850,000 to 1,100,000 distinct CDR3 sequences in the sample; 35% to 40% occur only once, and 13% lies in the top ten. Material: blood. These receptors all stem from a man aged 18 to 35 in good health.

In DNA form, the CDR3 reads TGCGCCAGCAGCGTGATTTGGGACTATGGCTACACCTTC. Translated: CASSVIWDYGYTF. The V call is TRBV5-1, the J call TRBJ1-2; D is ambiguous. The CDR3 is 13 residues long. Germline CDR1 SGHRS, CDR2 YFSETQ. V was shortened by 4 bases and J by 3 bases, with 10 bases between the two germline ends.

In its sample, this clonotype was seen many times. V and J are TRBV5-5 and TRBJ1-4; maybe TRBD1 (5 bases). V lost 0 bases and J lost 0, with 9 bases in between. The germline CDR1 and CDR2 sequences are SGHKS and YYEKEE (reference sequence). CDR3 length: 16 residues. This CDR3 is CASSLGDFTTNEKLFF. In nucleotides, the CDR3 is TGTGCCAGCAGCTTGGGGGACTTTACAACTAATGAAAAACTGTTTTTT. Full variable domain (outside the CDR3, taken from reference TRBV5-5 and TRBJ1-4): DAGVTQSPTHLIKTRGQQVTLRCSPISGHKSVSWYQQVLGQGPQFIFQYYEKEERGRGNFPDRFSARQFPNYSSELNVNALLLGDSALYLCASSLGDFTTNEKLFFGSGTQLSVL.

The chain links TRBV6-5 to TRBJ2-4; D might be TRBD1 (5 bases). V was clipped by 0 bases and J by 1 base, with 7 bases between them. The CDR3 spans 15 residues. Looked up from germline, CDR1 is MNHEY and CDR2 is SVGAGI. The CDR3 DNA follows: TGTGCCAGCAGTTACTCGGCAGGGGCCAAAAACATTCAGTACTTC. This gives the protein CASSYSAGAKNIQYF.

This chain connects TRBV6-2 or TRBV6-3 to TRBJ2-7; D is possibly TRBD2 (6 bases). Germline V gene lookup returns CDR1 MNHEY and CDR2 SVGEGT. This CDR3 comprises 13 residues. Trimming shortened V by 6 bases and J by 0 bases, and 9 bases separated the two germline ends. CDR3 in DNA: TGTGCCAGCAGACCTAGCGACTCCTACGAGCAGTACTTC. This sequence encodes CASRPSDSYEQYF.

The V call is TRBV6-2 or TRBV6-3, the J call TRBJ2-1, with D tentatively TRBD2 (6 bases). The CDR3 spans 15 residues. V shed 2 bases and J shed 6 bases, with 14 bases lying between them. Per the germline V gene, CDR1 is MNHEY and CDR2 is SVGEGT. CDR3 sequence reads: CASSYGSGDSNEQFF. DNA of the CDR3: TGTGCCAGCAGTTACGGTAGCGGCGACTCCAATGAGCAGTTCTTC.

This chain links TRBV27 with TRBJ2-3; D is possibly TRBD2 (7 bases). There are 17 residues in the CDR3. The V gene's germline CDR1 is MNHEY and CDR2 SMNVEV (reference sequence). V gave up 3 bases and J gave up 0 bases, with 16 bases separating them. CDR3 sequence: CASSFRWGGASTDTQYF. The CDR3 nucleotides read TGTGCCAGCAGTTTCAGATGGGGGGGCGCTAGCACAGATACGCAGTATTTT.

This clonotype was seen repeatedly, ten times or more. The rearrangement joins TRBV12-3 or TRBV12-4 to TRBJ1-2; D may be TRBD1 (6 bases). There are 14 residues in the CDR3. The V end was cut by 6 bases, the J end by 7 bases, with 18 bases between. The CDR3 sequence: CASSPKTGPVGYTF. The CDR3 coding sequence is TGTGCCAGCAGCCCTAAGACAGGACCAGTTGGCTACACCTTC.

This clonotype was recorded at least ten times. The chain's CDR3 is CASSQEGGRTDTQYF. The CDR3 bases are TGCGCCAGCAGCCAAGAGGGGGGCCGCACAGATACGCAGTATTTT. This chain links TRBV4-3 with TRBJ2-3; D possibly uses TRBD1 or TRBD2 (6 bases each). Germline CDR1 is LGHNA and CDR2 is YSLEER. The CDR3 length is 15 residues. The V gene lost 0 bases and the J gene lost 1 base, with 8 bases spanning the gap.

In this sample, this clonotype turned up a few times. This chain connects TRBV7-2 to TRBJ2-1; D call uncertain. From germline, CDR1 is SGHTA and CDR2 FQGNSA. Trimming removed 2 bases at V and 4 bases at J, with 12 bases between. This CDR3 has 15 residues. The CDR3 reads CASSLTIEIYNEQFF. In DNA form, the CDR3 reads TGTGCCAGCAGCTTAACCATAGAGATATACAATGAGCAGTTCTTC.

In its sample, this clonotype was seen many times. J is TRBJ1-4 and V is TRBV4-2; D gene unclear. Trimming took 0 bases from V and 7 from J, leaving 12 bases between them. Germline V gene sequence: CDR1 LGHNA, CDR2 YNFKEQ. This CDR3 comprises 15 residues. CDR3 nucleotide sequence: TGTGCCAGCAGCCAAGATCCGGGTAGACGTGAAAAACTGTTTTTT. Amino acid sequence: CASSQDPGRREKLFF.

The chain joins TRBV29-1 to TRBJ2-2, with 14 nucleotides matching TRBD2. J gave up 3 bases and V 3 bases, and 6 bases lay outside the gene matches. The CDR3 has 17 residues. The germline V gene encodes CDR1 SQVTM and CDR2 ANQGSEA. The CDR3 DNA sequence: TGCAGCGTTGAGGAGGGACTAGCGGGGGTTCACACCGGGGAGCTGTTTTTT. Translating gives CSVEEGLAGVHTGELFF.

This clonotype was detected a few times. This chain joins TRBV20-1 and TRBJ1-2; D might be TRBD1 (5 bases). Germline V lookup: CDR1 DFQATT, CDR2 SNEGSKA (reference sequence). CDR3 size: 11 residues. CDR3: CSALGSGGYTF. The CDR3 DNA reads TGCAGCGCCCTGGGTTCAGGGGGCTACACCTTC.

CDR3 in amino acids: CASSATGVGYEQYF. The CDR3 nucleotides are TGTGCCAGCAGTGCGACAGGGGTTGGCTACGAGCAGTACTTC. This sequence joins TRBV6-1 and TRBJ2-7; TRBD1 agrees at 8 bases. The J segment lost 3 bases and the V segment lost 4 bases, leaving 5 bases of the junction unmatched. Germline CDR1 reads MNHNS; CDR2 reads SASEGT. CDR3 length equals 14 residues.

About this clonotype itself: One end of the junction does not line up with germline, which may come from a read error. The rearrangement links TRBV6-2 or TRBV6-3 to TRBJ2-3; 8 nucleotides match TRBD2. The CDR3 runs 17 residues. Germline-derived CDR1 and CDR2 are MNHEY and SVGEGT. The CDR3 region has the DNA TGTGCCAGCAGCTACTCCGGGGGGGAGACTAGCACAGATACGCAGTATTTT. This translates into CASSYSGGETSTDTQYF.

The chain combines TRBV29-1 with TRBJ1-1; 7 bases align to TRBD1. The CDR3 is 13 amino acids. Germline-derived CDR1 and CDR2 are SQVTM and ANQGSEA. J was trimmed by 5 bases and V by 4 bases; bases with no gene match: 7. The CDR3 coding sequence is TGCAGCGTTGTATATCACAGGGGTACTGAAGCTTTCTTT. It codes for CSVVYHRGTEAFF.

The gene calls are TRBV5-1 and TRBJ2-5; no definite D call. Germline V gene lookup returns CDR1 SGHRS and CDR2 YFSETQ. The length of the CDR3 is 14 residues. The V and J ends lost 3 bases and 0 bases respectively, with 9 bases between them. The CDR3: CASSYYQNQETQYF. As DNA, the CDR3 is TGCGCCAGCAGCTACTACCAGAACCAAGAGACCCAGTACTTC.

This chain connects TRBV27 to TRBJ2-1; D is possibly TRBD1 (5 bases). CDR3 length: 15 amino acids. Germline CDR1 and CDR2: MNHEY and SMNVEV (reference sequence). V was cut by 0 bases and J by 5 bases, with 11 bases left in between. This chain's CDR3 is CASSLSGAWDNEQFF. DNA of the CDR3: TGTGCCAGCAGTTTATCAGGGGCTTGGGACAATGAGCAGTTCTTC.

This clonotype was found a few times. V gene TRBV29-1 combines with J gene TRBJ1-2; D is ambiguous. This CDR3 contains 14 residues. V shed 1 base and J shed 5 bases, with 14 bases lying between them. Germline V gene lookup returns CDR1 SQVTM and CDR2 ANQGSEA. In nucleotides, the CDR3 is TGCAGCGTTGAAGGCCAGGAAATGGGGTATGGCTACACCTTC. Protein product: CSVEGQEMGYGYTF.

The chain has TRBV12-3 or TRBV12-4 and TRBJ2-2; 9 positions match TRBD2. CDR3 length: 15 amino acids. Germline trimming cut 5 bases from V and 2 bases from J; bases unmatched to any gene: 3. The chain's CDR3 is CASSRLADNTGELFF. The CDR3 nucleotides read TGTGCCAGCAGTAGACTAGCGGACAACACCGGGGAGCTGTTTTTT.

V usage is TRBV11-2 and J usage is TRBJ2-1; D unclear. The V end was cut by 4 bases, the J end by 10 bases, with 17 bases between. The CDR3 runs 14 residues. CDR1 and CDR2 from the germline V gene are SGHAT and FQNNGV. The CDR3 sequence: CASSSTPQRREQFF. As DNA, the CDR3 is TGTGCCAGCAGCTCGACCCCACAGCGACGAGAGCAGTTCTTC.

This rearrangement joins TRBV19 to TRBJ1-2; 8 bases fit TRBD1. Germline assignment: CDR1 LNHDA and CDR2 SQIVND (reference sequence). V trimming: 6 bases; J trimming: 4 bases; junction bases outside the gene matches: 10. CDR3 length equals 15 residues. In DNA, the CDR3 is TGTGCCAGTAGAGGAGGACAGGGCCTACGCTATGGCTACACCTTC. It is translated as CASRGGQGLRYGYTF.

This clonotype was seen once. The chain recombines TRBV2 with TRBJ2-7; D remains ambiguous. Trimming removed 6 bases at V and 3 bases at J, with 9 bases between. The germline CDR1 and CDR2 sequences are SNHLY and FYNNEI. This CDR3 has 12 amino acids. CDR3 sequence (DNA): TGTGCCAGCAGACCCGACAACTACGAGCAGTACTTC. This codes for CASRPDNYEQYF.

This clonotype was detected only a few times. The chain combines TRBV7-2 with TRBJ2-1; D is unclear. CDR1 and CDR2 (germline): SGHTA, FQGNSA. The CDR3 loop spans 16 amino acids. V lost 0 bases and J 0 bases, leaving 9 bases between the germline ends. The CDR3 region is CASSLARLSSYNEQFF. In DNA, the CDR3 is TGTGCCAGCAGCTTAGCGCGACTCAGCTCCTACAATGAGCAGTTCTTC.

This clonotype was counted ten times or more. V gene TRBV20-1 combines with J gene TRBJ2-2; D is perhaps TRBD2 (6 bases). CDR3 length equals 16 residues. Germline loops: CDR1 DFQATT, CDR2 SNEGSKA (reference sequence). V dropped 3 bases and J dropped 2 bases, with 16 bases sitting between them. The CDR3 nucleotides read TGCAGTGCTAGGGAAACTTTAGCGGCCAACACCGGGGAGCTGTTTTTT. Translation: CSARETLAANTGELFF.